Presented here are 16 T cell receptor beta chains from one specimen sequenced in a study of early stage breast cancer tumors. TCRdb keeps only in-frame clones here, not all; method: immunoSEQ multiplex PCR. The sample records about 28,000 clones, roughly four fifths being singletons. Sequenced material: blood. The receptors derive from a person aged 35-49 years with breast cancer.

The chain uses TRBV6-6 and TRBJ1-1; no clear D. V was clipped by 6 bases and J by 2 bases, with 13 bases between them. The germline gives CDR1 MNHNY, CDR2 SVGAGI (reference sequence). The CDR3 spans 14 residues. DNA for the CDR3: TGTGCCAGCAGAGATGGAAGAGAAAACACTGAAGCTTTCTTT. Protein product: CASRDGRENTEAFF.

This chain links TRBV19 with TRBJ1-4; TRBD1 matches 8 bases. Trimming took 7 bases from V and 7 from J; bases not matched to a gene: 11. Germline-derived CDR1 and CDR2 are LNHDA and SQIVND (reference sequence). There are 15 residues in the CDR3. CDR3 sequence (DNA): TGTGCCAGTACCGCCGGGACAGGCACTCCTGAAAAACTGTTTTTT. This translates into CASTAGTGTPEKLFF.

The chain's CDR3 is CASSQVGRQGGGYTF. CDR3 nucleotide sequence: TGTGCCAGCAGCCAAGTGGGCCGCCAGGGGGGGGGCTACACCTTC. V is TRBV4-2 and J is TRBJ1-2; 7 nucleotides align to TRBD1. J lost 8 bases, V lost 1 base, and 10 bases had no gene match. Germline CDR1 LGHNA, CDR2 YNFKEQ. This CDR3 contains 15 residues.

The CDR3 DNA sequence: TGCGCCAGCAGCCGGGACAGGGGGTGGTACAACTATGGCTACACCTTC. Amino acid sequence: CASSRDRGWYNYGYTF. The chain couples TRBV5-1 to TRBJ1-2; 11 bases line up with TRBD1. Per germline, CDR1 SGHRS and CDR2 YFSETQ. The J segment lost 2 bases and the V segment lost 4 bases, leaving 7 bases of the junction unmatched. The CDR3 has 16 residues.

This clone was seen just once. This chain connects TRBV10-3 to TRBJ2-1; 7 nucleotides agree with TRBD1. V shed 10 bases and J 4 bases; nucleotides not matched to a gene: 4. The CDR3 totals 12 residues. From germline, CDR1 is ENHRY and CDR2 SYGVKD. The chain's CDR3 is CATGQTYNEQFF. The CDR3 DNA reads as TGTGCCACGGGACAGACATACAATGAGCAGTTCTTC.

J is TRBJ1-1 and V is TRBV4-2; 10 bases align to TRBD1. Germline V CDR1 and CDR2: LGHNA, YNFKEQ. CDR3 length: 17 residues. The V segment lost 0 bases and the J segment 2 bases; nucleotides outside the gene matches: 6. The CDR3 loop reads CASSQDRQGASNTEAFF. The CDR3, as DNA: TGTGCCAGCAGCCAAGATCGACAGGGGGCTAGCAACACTGAAGCTTTCTTT.

This chain uses TRBV6-1 with TRBJ2-3; perhaps TRBD1 as D (6 bases). The germline gives CDR1 MNHNS, CDR2 SASEGT. This CDR3 region has 14 residues. V lost 3 bases and J lost 4, with 11 bases in between. In DNA form, the CDR3 reads TGTGCCAGCAGTGACTGGACAGATCCAGATACGCAGTATTTT. Encoded protein: CASSDWTDPDTQYF.

V is TRBV5-1 and J is TRBJ2-5; 14 nucleotides match TRBD2. J gave up 3 bases and V 0 bases, and 4 bases lay outside the gene matches. There are 17 residues in the CDR3. Germline CDR1 is SGHRS and CDR2 is YFSETQ. The CDR3 nucleotides are TGCGCCAGCAGCTTGGTAGGGACTAGCGGGAGTGAAGAGACCCAGTACTTC. Its protein product is CASSLVGTSGSEETQYF.

J is TRBJ2-2 and V is TRBV12-5, with TRBD2 identical over 11 bases. CDR3 length: 13 residues. Trimming took 6 bases from V and 12 from J; bases not matched to a gene: 6. Germline lookup yields CDR1 LGHNT and CDR2 FRNRAP. Here the CDR3 DNA reads TGTGCTAGTGGCGCGACTAGCGGGACGAAGCTGTTTTTT. This encodes CASGATSGTKLFF.

This chain joins TRBV9 and TRBJ2-2; TRBD1 aligns across 7 bases. CDR3 length equals 16 residues. Trimming took 1 base from V and 5 from J; bases not matched to a gene: 8. Germline CDR1 SGDLS, CDR2 YYNGEE. The CDR3 protein is CASSVSGGSGTGELFF. CDR3 coding DNA: TGTGCCAGCAGCGTATCAGGGGGTTCGGGTACCGGGGAGCTGTTTTTT.

This chain links TRBV29-1 with TRBJ2-1; TRBD1 or TRBD2 may be the D gene (6 bases each). Between the trimmed V and J ends, which lost 2 bases and 2 bases, there was a span of 10 bases. The CDR3 sequence is 14 residues long. The germline CDR1 and CDR2 sequences are SQVTM and ANQGSEA. The DNA for the CDR3 is TGCAGCGTTGAACTCGGGGGCGCCTACAATGAGCAGTTCTTC. Protein product: CSVELGGAYNEQFF.

This clone has only a few counts. The V gene is TRBV6-5, the J gene TRBJ2-3, with TRBD2 identical over 16 bases. This CDR3 has 16 amino acids. V was pared by 2 bases and J by 4 bases, with 0 bases of the junction left unmatched. The germline CDR1 and CDR2 sequences are MNHEY and SVGAGI. The CDR3 DNA reads TGTGCCAGCAGTTACGGGACTAGCGGGAGGGCAGATACGCAGTATTTT. Protein sequence: CASSYGTSGRADTQYF.

This clone was detected only a few times. The gene calls are TRBV2 and TRBJ2-5, with 8 bases aligning to TRBD2. CDR1 SNHLY and CDR2 FYNNEI come from the germline V gene. There are 14 residues in the CDR3. The V and J ends lost 5 bases and 5 bases, in that order; junction bases with no gene match: 7. CDR3: CASSKNPGGETQYF. The CDR3 bases are TGTGCCAGCAGTAAAAACCCGGGAGGGGAGACCCAGTACTTC.

V gene TRBV5-4 combines with J gene TRBJ2-3; D gene unclear. The CDR3 runs to 12 residues. The V end was cut by 4 bases, the J end by 6 bases, with 9 bases between. Germline CDR1 is SGHNT and CDR2 is YYREEE (reference sequence). CDR3 nucleotide sequence: TGTGCCAGCAGCCGCGACGTGGATACGCAGTATTTT. As protein: CASSRDVDTQYF.

The J gene is TRBJ2-3, the V gene TRBV7-2; 9 bases fit TRBD2. With 1 base clipped from V and 0 bases from J, the junction kept 11 bases outside the gene matches. The CDR3 length is 19 residues. Germline V lookup: CDR1 SGHTA, CDR2 FQGNSA. The CDR3 is CASSLGPGIAGDSTDTQYF. In DNA form, the CDR3 reads TGTGCCAGCAGCTTAGGGCCCGGAATAGCGGGGGACAGCACAGATACGCAGTATTTT.

DNA of the CDR3: TGTGCCAGCAGCTCCCCGGGACCCAACACTGAAGCTTTCTTT. Protein: CASSSPGPNTEAFF. This chain uses TRBV7-9 with TRBJ1-1; D might be TRBD1 (5 bases). V gave up 4 bases and J gave up 2 bases, with 11 bases separating them. Germline loops: CDR1 SEHNR, CDR2 FQNEAQ (reference sequence). This CDR3 has 14 residues.